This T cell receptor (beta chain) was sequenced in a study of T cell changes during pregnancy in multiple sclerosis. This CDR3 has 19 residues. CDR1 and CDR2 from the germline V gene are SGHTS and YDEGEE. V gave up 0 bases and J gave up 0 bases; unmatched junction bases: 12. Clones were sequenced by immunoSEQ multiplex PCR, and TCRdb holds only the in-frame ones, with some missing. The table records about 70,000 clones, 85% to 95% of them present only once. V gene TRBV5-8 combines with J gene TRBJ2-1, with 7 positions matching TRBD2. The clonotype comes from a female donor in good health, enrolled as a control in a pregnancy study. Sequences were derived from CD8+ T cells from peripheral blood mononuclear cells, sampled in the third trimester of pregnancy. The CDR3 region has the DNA TGTGCCAGCAGCTTGGGACTAGCCTCATACCGGGACTCCTACAATGAGCAGTTCTTC. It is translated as CASSLGLASYRDSYNEQFF.